The T cell receptor (beta chain) under discussion was sequenced for a study of T cells in Graves' hyperthyroidism and ophthalmopathy. Overall study: Initial diagnosis, before any treatment, was when peripheral blood was collected.

This clonotype was detected a few times. It was RNA transcripts that yielded the amplified TCR beta CDR3 regions. RT-PCR in the first round (using the HTBI primer set) targeted the TCR CDR3. TCRdb re-called the multiplex PCR reads through MiXCR, storing one row per CDR3 protein. Of just under 750,000 distinct CDR3 sequences in the sample, approximately 40% were seen once. Germline V gene lookup returns CDR1 SNHLY and CDR2 FYNNEI. V lost 11 bases to trimming and J lost 6 bases; unmatched junction nucleotides: 9. This CDR3 is 13 amino acids long. Graves' hyperthyroidism is called stable when ophthalmopathy does not progress within 18 months. Pregnant or lactating patients were excluded, as were those with uncontrolled infection or other autoimmune disease. Based on clinical symptoms, serum thyroxine and TRAb, thyroid ultrasound and orbital computed tomography, diagnoses were reached.

The chain employs TRBV2 and TRBJ1-5, with 8 bases lining up with TRBD1. The clonotype originates from a woman in her thirties or forties with Graves' hyperthyroidism. Sequencing was performed on blood. CDR3 residues: CAWSDRGSQPQHF. The CDR3 DNA sequence: TGTGCCTGGAGTGACAGGGGAAGTCAGCCCCAGCATTTT.